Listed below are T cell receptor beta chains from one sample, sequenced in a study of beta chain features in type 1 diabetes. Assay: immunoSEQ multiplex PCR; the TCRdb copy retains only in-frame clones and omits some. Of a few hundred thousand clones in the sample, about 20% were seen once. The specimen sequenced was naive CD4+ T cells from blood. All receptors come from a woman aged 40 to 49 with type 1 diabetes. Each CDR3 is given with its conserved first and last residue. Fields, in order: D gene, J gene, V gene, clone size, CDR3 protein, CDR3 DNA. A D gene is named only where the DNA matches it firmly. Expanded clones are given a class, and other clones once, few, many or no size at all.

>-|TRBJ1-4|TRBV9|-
CASSGDTTTNEKLFF
TGTGCCAGCAGCGGGGACACAACAACTAATGAAAAACTGTTTTTT
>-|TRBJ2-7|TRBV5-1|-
CASKGTLEQYF
TGCGCCAGCAAGGGGACTCTCGAGCAGTACTTC
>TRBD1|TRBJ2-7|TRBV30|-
CAWSATGGFSEQYF
TGTGCCTGGAGTGCGACAGGGGGTTTCTCGGAGCAGTACTTC
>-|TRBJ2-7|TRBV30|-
CAWSGSYEQYF
TGTGCCTGGAGTGGTAGCTACGAGCAGTACTTC
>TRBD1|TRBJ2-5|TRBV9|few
CASSAWTGAEETQYF
TGTGCCAGCAGCGCCTGGACAGGGGCTGAAGAGACCCAGTACTTC
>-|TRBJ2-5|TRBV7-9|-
CASSVPETQETQYF
TGTGCCAGCAGCGTCCCCGAGACACAAGAGACCCAGTACTTC
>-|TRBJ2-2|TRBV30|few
CAWSIQGTGELFF
TGTGCCTGGAGTATACAGGGAACCGGGGAGCTGTTTTTT
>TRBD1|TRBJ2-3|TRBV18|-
CASSPTGGQNTQYF
TGTGCCAGCTCACCGACAGGGGGGCAAAATACGCAGTATTTT
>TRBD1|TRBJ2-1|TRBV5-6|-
CASSSGQGRNEQFF
TGTGCCAGCAGCTCCGGACAGGGTCGGAATGAGCAGTTCTTC
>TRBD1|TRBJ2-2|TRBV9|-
CASSGPSRDRVSGELFF
TGTGCCAGCAGCGGCCCGAGCCGGGACAGGGTATCCGGGGAGCTGTTTTTT
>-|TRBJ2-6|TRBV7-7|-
CASSLAVRWANVLTF
TGTGCTAGCAGCTTAGCGGTGCGGTGGGCCAACGTCCTGACTTTC
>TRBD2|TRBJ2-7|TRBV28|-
CATSGLANYEQYF
TGTGCCACCTCGGGACTAGCAAATTACGAGCAGTACTTC
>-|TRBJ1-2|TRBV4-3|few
CASSQAPGNYGYTF
TGCGCCAGCAGCCAAGCCCCAGGGAACTATGGCTACACCTTC
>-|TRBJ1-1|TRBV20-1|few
CSGKETEAFF
TGCAGTGGTAAGGAGACTGAAGCTTTCTTT
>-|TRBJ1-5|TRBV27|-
CASSTIGQSGFYQPQHF
TGTGCCAGCAGTACCATAGGACAGAGCGGTTTTTATCAGCCCCAGCATTTT
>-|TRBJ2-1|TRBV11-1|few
CASSPGAIQNEQFF
TGTGCCAGCAGCCCGGGAGCAATCCAGAATGAGCAGTTCTTC
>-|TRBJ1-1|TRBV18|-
CASSIGALNTEAFF
TGTGCCAGCTCCATAGGGGCCCTGAACACTGAAGCTTTCTTT
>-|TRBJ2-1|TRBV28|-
CASSLRGTRFF
TGTGCCAGCAGTTTACGGGGGACTCGGTTCTTC
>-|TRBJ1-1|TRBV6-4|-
CASSDSWSGGHTGFEAFF
TGTGCCAGCAGTGACTCTTGGTCGGGAGGACATACGGGATTCGAAGCTTTCTTT
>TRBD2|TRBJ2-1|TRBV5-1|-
CASRLAGFNEQFF
TGCGCCAGCAGACTAGCGGGGTTCAATGAGCAGTTCTTC
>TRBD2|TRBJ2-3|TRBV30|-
CAWGAGGTDTQYF
TGTGCCTGGGGAGCGGGAGGCACAGATACGCAGTATTTT
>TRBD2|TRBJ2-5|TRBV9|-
CASSVAGREEETQYF
TGTGCCAGCAGCGTAGCAGGGAGGGAAGAAGAGACCCAGTACTTC
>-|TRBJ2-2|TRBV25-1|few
CASTYTGELFF
TGTGCCAGCACCTACACCGGGGAGCTGTTTTTT
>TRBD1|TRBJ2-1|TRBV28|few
CASSSQTGFSYNEQFF
TGTGCCAGCAGTTCCCAGACAGGGTTTTCCTACAATGAGCAGTTCTTC
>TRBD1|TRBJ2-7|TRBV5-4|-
CASSSGQGTYEQYF
TGTGCCAGCAGCTCGGGACAGGGGACGTACGAGCAGTACTTC
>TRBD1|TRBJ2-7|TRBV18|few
CASSPEGSGGRYEQYF
TGTGCCAGCTCACCGGAAGGGTCAGGGGGCCGTTACGAGCAGTACTTC
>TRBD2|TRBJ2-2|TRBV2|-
CASSEAGGVGELFF
TGTGCCAGCAGTGAAGCTGGGGGGGTCGGGGAGCTGTTTTTT
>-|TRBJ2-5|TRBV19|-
CASSTVSQETQYF
TGTGCCAGTAGTACCGTTAGCCAAGAGACCCAGTACTTC